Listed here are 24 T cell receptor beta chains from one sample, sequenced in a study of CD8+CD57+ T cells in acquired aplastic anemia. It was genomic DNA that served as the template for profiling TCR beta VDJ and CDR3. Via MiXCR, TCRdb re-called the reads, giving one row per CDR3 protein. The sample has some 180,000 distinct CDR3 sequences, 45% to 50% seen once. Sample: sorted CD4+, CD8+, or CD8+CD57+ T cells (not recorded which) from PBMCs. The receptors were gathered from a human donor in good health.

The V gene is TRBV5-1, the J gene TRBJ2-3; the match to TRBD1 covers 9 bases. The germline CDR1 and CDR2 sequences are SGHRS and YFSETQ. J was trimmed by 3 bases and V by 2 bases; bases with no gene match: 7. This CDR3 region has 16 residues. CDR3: CASSFGQGKGTDTQYF. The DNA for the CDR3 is TGCGCCAGCAGCTTCGGACAGGGGAAGGGAACAGATACGCAGTATTTT.

DNA of the CDR3: TGCGCCAGCAGTGAGTTTGGACAGGGGGCTGAAGCTTTCTTT. As protein: CASSEFGQGAEAFF. The rearrangement joins TRBV10-1 to TRBJ1-1; 10 positions agree with TRBD1. This CDR3 region has 14 residues. Germline CDR1 and CDR2: WNHNN and SYGVQD (reference sequence). Losses at the gene ends were 1 base for V and 6 bases for J; bases not matched to a gene: 2.

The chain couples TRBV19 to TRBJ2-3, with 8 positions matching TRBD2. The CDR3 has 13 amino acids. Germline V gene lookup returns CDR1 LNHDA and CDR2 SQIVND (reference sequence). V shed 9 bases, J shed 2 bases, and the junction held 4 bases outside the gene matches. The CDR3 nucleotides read TGTGCCAGCGGAGCGGGAGTCACAGATACGCAGTATTTT. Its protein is CASGAGVTDTQYF.

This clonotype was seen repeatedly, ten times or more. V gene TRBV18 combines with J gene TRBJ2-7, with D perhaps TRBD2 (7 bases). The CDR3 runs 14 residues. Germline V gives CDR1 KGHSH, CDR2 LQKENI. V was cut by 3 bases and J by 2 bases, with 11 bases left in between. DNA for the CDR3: TGTGCCAGCTCACCCCAAGGGGGGGCCTACGAGCAGTACTTC. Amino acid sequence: CASSPQGGAYEQYF.

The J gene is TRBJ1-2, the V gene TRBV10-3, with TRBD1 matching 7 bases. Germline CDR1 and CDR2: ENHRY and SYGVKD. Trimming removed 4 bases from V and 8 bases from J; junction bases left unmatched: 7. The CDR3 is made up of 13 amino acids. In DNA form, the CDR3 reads TGTGCCATCAGTGTATCCGACAGGGAAGGCTACACCTTC. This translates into CAISVSDREGYTF.

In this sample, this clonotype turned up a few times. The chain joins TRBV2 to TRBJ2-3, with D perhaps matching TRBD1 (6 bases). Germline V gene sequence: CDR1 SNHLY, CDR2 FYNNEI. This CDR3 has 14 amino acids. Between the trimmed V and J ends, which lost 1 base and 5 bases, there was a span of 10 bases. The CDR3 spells CASSEGQGKDTQYF. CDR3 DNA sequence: TGTGCCAGCAGTGAAGGTCAGGGGAAAGATACGCAGTATTTT.

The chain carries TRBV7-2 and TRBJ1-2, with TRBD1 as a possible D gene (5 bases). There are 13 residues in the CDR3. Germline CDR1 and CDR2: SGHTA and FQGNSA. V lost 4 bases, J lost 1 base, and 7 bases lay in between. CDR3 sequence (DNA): TGTGCCAGCAGCTCGGACATTAACTATGGCTACACCTTC. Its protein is CASSSDINYGYTF.

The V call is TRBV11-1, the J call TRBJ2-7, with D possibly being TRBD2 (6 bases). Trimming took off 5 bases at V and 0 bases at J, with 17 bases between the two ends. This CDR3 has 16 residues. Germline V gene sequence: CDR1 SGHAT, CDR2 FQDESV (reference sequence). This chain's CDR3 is CASSPIRDSGSYEQYF. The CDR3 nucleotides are TGTGCCAGCAGCCCAATCAGGGATAGCGGCTCCTACGAGCAGTACTTC. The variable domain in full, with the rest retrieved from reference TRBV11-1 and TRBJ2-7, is EAEVAQSPRYKITEKSQAVAFWCDPISGHATLYWYRQILGQGPELLVQFQDESVVDDSQLPKDRFSAERLKGVDSTLKIQPAELGDSAMYLCASSPIRDSGSYEQYFGPGTRLTVT.

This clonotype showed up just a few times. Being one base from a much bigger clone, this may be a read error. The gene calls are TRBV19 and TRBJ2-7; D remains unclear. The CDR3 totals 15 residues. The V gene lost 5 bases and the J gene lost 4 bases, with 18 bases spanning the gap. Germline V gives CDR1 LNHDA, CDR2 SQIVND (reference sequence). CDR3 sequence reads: CASSSKSQTAYEQYF. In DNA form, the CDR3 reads TGTGCCAGTAGTTCTAAAAGTCAGACGGCTTACGAGCAGTACTTC.

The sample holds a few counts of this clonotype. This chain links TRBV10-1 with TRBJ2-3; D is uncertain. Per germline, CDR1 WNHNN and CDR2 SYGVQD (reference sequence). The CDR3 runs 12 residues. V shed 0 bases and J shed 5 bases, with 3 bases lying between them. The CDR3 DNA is TGCGCCAGCAGTGAGTCGGTAGATACGCAGTATTTT. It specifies CASSESVDTQYF.

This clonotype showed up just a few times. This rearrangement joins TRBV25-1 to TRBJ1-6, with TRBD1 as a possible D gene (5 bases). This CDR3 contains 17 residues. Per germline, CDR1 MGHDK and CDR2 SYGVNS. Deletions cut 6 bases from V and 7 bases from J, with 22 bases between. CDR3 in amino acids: CASRTTETGRPNSPLHF. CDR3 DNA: TGTGCCAGCAGGACTACTGAAACAGGCCGCCCAAATTCACCCCTCCACTTT.

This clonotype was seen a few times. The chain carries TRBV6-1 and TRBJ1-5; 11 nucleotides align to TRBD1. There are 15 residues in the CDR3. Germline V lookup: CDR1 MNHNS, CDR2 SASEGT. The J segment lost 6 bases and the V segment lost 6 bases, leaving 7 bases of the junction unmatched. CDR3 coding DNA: TGTGCCAGCAGCCCTGGGACAGGGGGTGCTCAGCCCCAGCATTTT. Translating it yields CASSPGTGGAQPQHF.

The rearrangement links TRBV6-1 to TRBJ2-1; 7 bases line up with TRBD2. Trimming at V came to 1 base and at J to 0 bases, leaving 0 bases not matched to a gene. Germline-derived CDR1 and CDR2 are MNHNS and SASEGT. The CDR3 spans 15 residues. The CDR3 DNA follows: TGTGCCAGCAGTGAAGGCGGGAGCTCCTACAATGAGCAGTTCTTC. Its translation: CASSEGGSSYNEQFF.

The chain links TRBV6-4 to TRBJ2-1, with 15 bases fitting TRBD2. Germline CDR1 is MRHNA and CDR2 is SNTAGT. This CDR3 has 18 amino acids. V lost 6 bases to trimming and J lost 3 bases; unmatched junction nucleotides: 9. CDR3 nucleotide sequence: TGTGCCAGCAGAGACCCGGGACTAGCGGGGGGAGTCTACAATGAGCAGTTCTTC. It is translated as CASRDPGLAGGVYNEQFF.

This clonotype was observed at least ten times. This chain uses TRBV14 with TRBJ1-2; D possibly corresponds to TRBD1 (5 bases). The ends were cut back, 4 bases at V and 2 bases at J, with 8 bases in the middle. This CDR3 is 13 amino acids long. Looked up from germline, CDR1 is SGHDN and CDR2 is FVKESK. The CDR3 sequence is CASSLTANYGYTF. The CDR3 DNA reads TGTGCCAGCAGCCTGACAGCGAACTATGGCTACACCTTC.

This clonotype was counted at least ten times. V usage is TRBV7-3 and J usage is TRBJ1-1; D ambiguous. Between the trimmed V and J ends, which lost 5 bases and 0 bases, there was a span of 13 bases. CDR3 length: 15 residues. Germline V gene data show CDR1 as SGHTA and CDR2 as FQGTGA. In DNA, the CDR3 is TGTGCCAGCAGCCTAGGGTCGACGGTGAACACTGAAGCTTTCTTT. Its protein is CASSLGSTVNTEAFF.

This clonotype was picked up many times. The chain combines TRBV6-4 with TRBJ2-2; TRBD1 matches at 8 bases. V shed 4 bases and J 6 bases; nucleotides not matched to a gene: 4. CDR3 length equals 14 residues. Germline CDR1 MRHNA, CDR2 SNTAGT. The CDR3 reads CASSVTGVAGELFF. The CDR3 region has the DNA TGTGCCAGCAGTGTGACAGGGGTGGCCGGGGAGCTGTTTTTT.

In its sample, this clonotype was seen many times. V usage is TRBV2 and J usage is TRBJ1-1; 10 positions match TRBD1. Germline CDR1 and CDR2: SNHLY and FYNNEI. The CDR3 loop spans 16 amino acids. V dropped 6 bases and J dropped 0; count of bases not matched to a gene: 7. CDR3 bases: TGTGCCAGCAGACACGACAGGGGGCGCATGAACACTGAAGCTTTCTTT. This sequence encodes CASRHDRGRMNTEAFF.

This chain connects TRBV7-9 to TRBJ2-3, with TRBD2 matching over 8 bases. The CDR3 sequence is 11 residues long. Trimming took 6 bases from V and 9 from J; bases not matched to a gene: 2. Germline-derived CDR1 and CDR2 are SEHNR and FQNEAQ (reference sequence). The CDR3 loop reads CASSREGTQYF. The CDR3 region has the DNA TGTGCCAGCAGTCGGGAGGGAACGCAGTATTTT.

This chain's CDR3 is CASSRDANTEAFF. CDR3 coding DNA: TGTGCCAGCAGCCGGGACGCCAACACTGAAGCTTTCTTT. V and J are TRBV2 and TRBJ1-1, with a possible D match to TRBD1 (5 bases). V was trimmed by 6 bases and J by 2 bases, leaving 10 bases between them. The germline V gene has CDR1 SNHLY and CDR2 FYNNEI. This CDR3 contains 13 residues.

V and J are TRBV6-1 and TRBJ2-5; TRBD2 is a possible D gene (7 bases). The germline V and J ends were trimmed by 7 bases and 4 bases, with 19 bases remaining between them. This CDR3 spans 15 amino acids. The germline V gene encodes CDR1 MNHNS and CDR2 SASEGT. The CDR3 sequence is CASKRGAWGGETQYF. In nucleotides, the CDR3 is TGTGCCAGCAAACGGGGGGCATGGGGTGGAGAGACCCAGTACTTC.

The chain's CDR3 is CASSLSGPGISYEQYF. The CDR3 nucleotides read TGTGCCAGCAGCTTATCTGGGCCTGGAATCTCCTACGAGCAGTACTTC. The chain links TRBV11-1 to TRBJ2-7; D gene ambiguous. This CDR3 comprises 16 residues. Trimming left V 2 bases short and J 0 bases short, with 14 bases between. Germline V gives CDR1 SGHAT, CDR2 FQDESV (reference sequence).

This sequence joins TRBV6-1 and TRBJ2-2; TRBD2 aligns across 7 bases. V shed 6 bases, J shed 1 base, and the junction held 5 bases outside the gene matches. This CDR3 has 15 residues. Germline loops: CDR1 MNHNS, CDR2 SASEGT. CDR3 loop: CASRPLALNTGELFF. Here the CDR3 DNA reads TGTGCCAGCAGACCACTAGCGCTGAACACCGGGGAGCTGTTTTTT.

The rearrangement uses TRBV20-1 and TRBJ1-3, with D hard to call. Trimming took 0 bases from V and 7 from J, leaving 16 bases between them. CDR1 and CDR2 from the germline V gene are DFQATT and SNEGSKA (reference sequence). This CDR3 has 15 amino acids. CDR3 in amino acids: CSARDLEGVDNTIYF. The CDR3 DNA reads TGCAGTGCTAGAGATCTGGAGGGAGTGGATAACACCATATATTTT.